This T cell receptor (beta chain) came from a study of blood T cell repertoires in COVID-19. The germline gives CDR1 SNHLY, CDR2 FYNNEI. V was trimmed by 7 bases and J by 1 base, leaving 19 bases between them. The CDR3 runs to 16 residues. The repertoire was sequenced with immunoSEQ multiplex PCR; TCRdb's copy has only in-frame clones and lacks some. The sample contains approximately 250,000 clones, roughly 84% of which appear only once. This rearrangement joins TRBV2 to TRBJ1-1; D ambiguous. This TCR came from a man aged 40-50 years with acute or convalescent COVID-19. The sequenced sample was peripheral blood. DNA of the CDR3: TGTGCCAGCATCGGCAGTGATCGGGGTCGGAACACTGAAGCTTTCTTT. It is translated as CASIGSDRGRNTEAFF.